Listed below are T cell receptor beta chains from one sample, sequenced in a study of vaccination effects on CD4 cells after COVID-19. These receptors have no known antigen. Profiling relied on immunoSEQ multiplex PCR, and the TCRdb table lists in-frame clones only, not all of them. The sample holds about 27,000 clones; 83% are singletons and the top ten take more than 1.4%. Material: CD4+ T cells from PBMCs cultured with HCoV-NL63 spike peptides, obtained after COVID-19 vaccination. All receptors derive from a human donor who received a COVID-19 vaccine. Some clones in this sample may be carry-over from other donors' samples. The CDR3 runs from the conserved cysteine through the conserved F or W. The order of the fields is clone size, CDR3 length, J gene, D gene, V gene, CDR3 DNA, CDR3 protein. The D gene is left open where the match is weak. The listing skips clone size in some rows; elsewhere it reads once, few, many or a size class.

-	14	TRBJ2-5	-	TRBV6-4	TGTGCCAGCAGTGACTTGTCTCTTCTAGAGACCCAGTACTTC	CASSDLSLLETQYF
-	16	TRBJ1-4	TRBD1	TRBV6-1	TGTGCCAGCAGTGCCACTGGACAGGGATTTAATGAAAAACTGTTTTTT	CASSATGQGFNEKLFF
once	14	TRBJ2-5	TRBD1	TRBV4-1	TGCGCCAGCAGCCAAAAGGACAGGCCAGCGACCCAGTACTTC	CASSQKDRPATQYF
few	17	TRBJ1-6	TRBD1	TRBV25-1	TGTGCCAGCAGAGGGACAGGGGGCAGCTCCTATAATTCACCCCTCCACTTT	CASRGTGGSSYNSPLHF
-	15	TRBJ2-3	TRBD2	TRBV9	TGTGCCAGCAGCGTACAGAGCGGGGTGACAGATACGCAGTATTTT	CASSVQSGVTDTQYF
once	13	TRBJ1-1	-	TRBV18	TGTGCCAGCTCTTGGGAGAGGGACACTGAAGCTTTCTTT	CASSWERDTEAFF
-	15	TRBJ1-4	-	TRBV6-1	TGTGCCAGCAGTGAAAGGGGGTCCGGTAATGAAAAACTGTTTTTT	CASSERGSGNEKLFF
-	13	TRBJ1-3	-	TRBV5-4	TGTGCCAGCAGCCAGGGCTCTGGAAACACCATATATTTT	CASSQGSGNTIYF
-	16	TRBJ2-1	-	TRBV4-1	TGCGCCAGCAGCCTCCAAAACGGAGGTTCCTACAATGAGCAGTTCTTC	CASSLQNGGSYNEQFF
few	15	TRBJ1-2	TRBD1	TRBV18	TGTGCCAGCTCGCCGCGACAGGGGGAAAGCTATGGCTACACCTTC	CASSPRQGESYGYTF
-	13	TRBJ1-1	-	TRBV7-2	TGTGCCAGCAGTAGGTACCTGAACACTGAAGCTTTCTTT	CASSRYLNTEAFF
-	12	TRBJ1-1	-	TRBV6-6	TGTGCCAGCAGTTACCGGCGCACTGAAGCTTTCTTT	CASSYRRTEAFF
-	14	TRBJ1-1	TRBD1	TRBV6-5	TGTGCCAGCAGCCAGGACAGGGCGGGAACTGAAGCTTTCTTT	CASSQDRAGTEAFF
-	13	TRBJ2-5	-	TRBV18	TGTGCCAGCTCACCACAGGTCCAAGAGACCCAGTACTTC	CASSPQVQETQYF
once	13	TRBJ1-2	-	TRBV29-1	TGCAGCGCCGGGGGGCAGTCGGGTTATGGCTACACCTTC	CSAGGQSGYGYTF
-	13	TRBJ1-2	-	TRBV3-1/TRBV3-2	TGTGCCAGCAGGTCACAGGGTGGCTATGGCTACACCTTC	CASRSQGGYGYTF
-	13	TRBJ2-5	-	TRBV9	TGTGCCAGCGGACGGGAACTTAGGGAGACCCAGTACTTC	CASGRELRETQYF
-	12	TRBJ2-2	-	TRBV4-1	TGCGCCAGCAGCCAAGACCCCGGGGAGCTGTTTTTT	CASSQDPGELFF
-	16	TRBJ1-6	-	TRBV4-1	TGCGCCAGCAGCCAAGTCGGGGGGCCGACGGATTCACCCCTCCACTTT	CASSQVGGPTDSPLHF
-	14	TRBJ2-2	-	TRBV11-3	TGTGCCAGCAGCTCAGTTGTTGGGGCCGGGGAGCTGTTTTTT	CASSSVVGAGELFF
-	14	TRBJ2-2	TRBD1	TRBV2	TGTGCCAGCGGGGGACAGGGAAGAACCGGGGAGCTGTTTTTT	CASGGQGRTGELFF
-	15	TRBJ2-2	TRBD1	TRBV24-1	TGTGCCACCAGTAAACAGGACAGGGTGAGCGGGGAGCTGTTTTTT	CATSKQDRVSGELFF
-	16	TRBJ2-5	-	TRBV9	TGTGCCAGCAGCGTAGAGGGACTCCCGGGTGAGGAGACCCAGTACTTC	CASSVEGLPGEETQYF
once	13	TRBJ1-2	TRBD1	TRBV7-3	TGTGCCAGCTCGGGACAGGCCTCGTATGGCTACACCTTC	CASSGQASYGYTF
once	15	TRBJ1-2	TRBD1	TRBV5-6	TGTGCCAGCAGCTCTAGGCTGACAGGGCTCGGCGGCTACACCTTC	CASSSRLTGLGGYTF
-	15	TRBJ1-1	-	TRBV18	TGTGCCAGCTCACCCAGCGATGTGCGGGGGTATCAAGCTTTCTTT	CASSPSDVRGYQAFF
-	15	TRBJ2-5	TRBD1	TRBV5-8	TGTGCCAGCACCCTCGGAGGGACAGGGGGAGAGACCCAGTACTTC	CASTLGGTGGETQYF
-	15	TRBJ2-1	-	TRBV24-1	TGTGCCACCAGTGACCTAAACAGGGTATTCAATGAGCAGTTCTTC	CATSDLNRVFNEQFF
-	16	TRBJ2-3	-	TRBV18	TGTGCCAGCTCACCCCAACTTAAAGGGGGCACAGATACGCAGTATTTT	CASSPQLKGGTDTQYF
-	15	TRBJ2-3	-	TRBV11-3	TGTGCCAGCAGCTTAGCAGGTGGGGGCACAGATACGCAGTATTTT	CASSLAGGGTDTQYF
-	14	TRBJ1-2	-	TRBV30	TGTGCCTGGAGTCCGGGACTGGCTAACTATGGCTACACCTTC	CAWSPGLANYGYTF
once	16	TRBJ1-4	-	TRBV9	TGTGCCAGCAGCCCGGCTTGGCCTGTGGCTAATGAAAAACTGTTTTTT	CASSPAWPVANEKLFF
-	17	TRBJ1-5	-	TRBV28	TGTGCCAGCAGTTCAAACGAAGACAGGTATAGCAATCAGCCCCAGCATTTT	CASSSNEDRYSNQPQHF
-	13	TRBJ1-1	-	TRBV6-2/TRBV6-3	TGTGCCAGCAGTTACCTTTGGGGTACTGAAGCTTTCTTT	CASSYLWGTEAFF
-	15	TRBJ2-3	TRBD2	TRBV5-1	TGCGCCAGCAGCGGAACTAGCGTAAGCACAGATACGCAGTATTTT	CASSGTSVSTDTQYF
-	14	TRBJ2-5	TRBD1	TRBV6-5	TGTGCCAGCAGACGGACAGGGTTTCGTGAGACCCAGTACTTC	CASRRTGFRETQYF
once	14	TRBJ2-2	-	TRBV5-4	TGTGCCAGCAGCACGGGGGTAGCAACCGGGGAGCTGTTTTTT	CASSTGVATGELFF
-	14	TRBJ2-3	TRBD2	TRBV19	TGTGCCACCGGACTAGCGGGGGCCGGGGATACGCAGTATTTT	CATGLAGAGDTQYF
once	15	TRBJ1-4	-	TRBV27	TGTGCCAGCAGTTTCGGGTGGGGAACTAATGAAAAACTGTTTTTT	CASSFGWGTNEKLFF
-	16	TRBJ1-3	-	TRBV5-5	TGTGCCAGCAGCCATCGGGCAGGGAGCTCTGGAAACACCATATATTTT	CASSHRAGSSGNTIYF
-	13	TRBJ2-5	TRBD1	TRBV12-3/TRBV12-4	TGTGCCAGCAGTAATACAGGGGGGGAGACCCAGTACTTC	CASSNTGGETQYF
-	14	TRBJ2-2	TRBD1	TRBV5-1	TGCGCCAGCAGCTTACAGGGGCCCACCGGGGAGCTGTTTTTT	CASSLQGPTGELFF
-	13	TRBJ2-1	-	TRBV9	TGTGCCAGCAGCGTAGTGGACAGATATGAGCAGTTCTTC	CASSVVDRYEQFF
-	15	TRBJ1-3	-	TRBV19	TGTGCCAGTAGTATCACCCCGAGCTCTGGAAACACCATATATTTT	CASSITPSSGNTIYF
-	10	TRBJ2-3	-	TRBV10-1	TGCGCCGGTTTCACAGATACGCAGTATTTT	CAGFTDTQYF
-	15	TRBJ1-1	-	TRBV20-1	TGCAGTGCTAGTTATTCCGGCTCTTCAGGGACTGAAGCTTTCTTT	CSASYSGSSGTEAFF
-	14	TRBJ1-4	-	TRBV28	TGTGCCAGCAGTTTAAGCGGGCAGGGTCTAAAACTGTTTTTT	CASSLSGQGLKLFF
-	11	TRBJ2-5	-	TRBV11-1	TGTGCCAGCAGCCCCAGGGAGACCCAGTACTTC	CASSPRETQYF
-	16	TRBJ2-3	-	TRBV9	TGTGCCAGCACCCCAAACACAGGTCATAGCACAGATACGCAGTATTTT	CASTPNTGHSTDTQYF
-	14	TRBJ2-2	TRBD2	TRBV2	TGTGCCAGCAGAGCGGGGGGGGGCACCGGGGAGCTGTTTTTT	CASRAGGGTGELFF
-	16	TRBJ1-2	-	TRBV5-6	TGTGCCAGCAGCTTGAATTACCCCAGCCTTAACTATGGCTACACCTTC	CASSLNYPSLNYGYTF